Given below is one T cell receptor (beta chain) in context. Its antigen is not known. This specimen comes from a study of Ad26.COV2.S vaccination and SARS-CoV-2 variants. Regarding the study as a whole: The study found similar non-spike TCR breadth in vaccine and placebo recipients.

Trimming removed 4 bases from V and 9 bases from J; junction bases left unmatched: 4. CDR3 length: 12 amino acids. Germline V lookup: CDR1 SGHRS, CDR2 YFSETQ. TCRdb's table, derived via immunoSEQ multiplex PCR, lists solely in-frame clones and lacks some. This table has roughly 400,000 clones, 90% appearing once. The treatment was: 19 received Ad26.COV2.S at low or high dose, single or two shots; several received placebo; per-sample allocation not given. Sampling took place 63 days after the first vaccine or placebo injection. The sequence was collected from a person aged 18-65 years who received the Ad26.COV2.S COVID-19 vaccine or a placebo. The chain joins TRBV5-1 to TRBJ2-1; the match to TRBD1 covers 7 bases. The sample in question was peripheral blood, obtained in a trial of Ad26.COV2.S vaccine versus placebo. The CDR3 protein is CASSKGGSEQFF. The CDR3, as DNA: TGCGCCAGCAGCAAAGGGGGCAGTGAGCAGTTCTTC.